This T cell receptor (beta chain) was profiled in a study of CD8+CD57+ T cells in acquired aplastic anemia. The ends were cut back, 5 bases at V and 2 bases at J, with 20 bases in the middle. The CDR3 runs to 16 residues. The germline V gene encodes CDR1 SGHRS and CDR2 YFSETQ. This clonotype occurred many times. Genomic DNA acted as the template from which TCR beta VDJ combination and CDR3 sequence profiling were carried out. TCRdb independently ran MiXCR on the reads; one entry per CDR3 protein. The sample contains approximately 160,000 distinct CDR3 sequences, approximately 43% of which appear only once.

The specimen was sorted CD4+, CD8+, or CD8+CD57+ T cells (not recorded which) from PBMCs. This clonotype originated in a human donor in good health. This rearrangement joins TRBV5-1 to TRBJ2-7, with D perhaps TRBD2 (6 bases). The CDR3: CASSPGWGVLPYEQYF. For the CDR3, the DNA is TGCGCCAGCAGTCCGGGGTGGGGGGTCCTACCCTACGAGCAGTACTTC.